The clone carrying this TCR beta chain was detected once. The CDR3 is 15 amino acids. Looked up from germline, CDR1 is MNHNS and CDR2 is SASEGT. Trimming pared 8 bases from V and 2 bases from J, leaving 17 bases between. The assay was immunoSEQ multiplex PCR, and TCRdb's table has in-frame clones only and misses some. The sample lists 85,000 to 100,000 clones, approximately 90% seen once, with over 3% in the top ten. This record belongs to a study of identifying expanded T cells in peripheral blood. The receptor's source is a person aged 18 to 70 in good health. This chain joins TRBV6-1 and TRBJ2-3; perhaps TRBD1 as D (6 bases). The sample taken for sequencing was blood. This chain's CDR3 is CASSVWGLLTDTQYF. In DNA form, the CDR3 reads TGTGCCAGCTCAGTCTGGGGGCTTCTCACAGATACGCAGTATTTT.